This TCR beta chain was captured by sequencing in a study of blood T cell repertoires in COVID-19. Self-reported history from a screening survey and questionnaire set each donor's cohort. V gave up 8 bases and J gave up 5 bases, with 8 bases separating them. CDR3 length: 11 amino acids. Germline CDR1 is SGHVS and CDR2 is FNYEAQ. How the authors handled the data: Nucleated cell number was recorded as an estimate derived from reference gene primer amplification. Assay: immunoSEQ multiplex PCR; the TCRdb copy retains only in-frame clones and omits some. D and trimming come from the DNA, and the V and J calls and clone size come from that table. The sample carries more than 150,000 clones, roughly 87% recorded once.

Sequencing was performed on PBMCs or T cells enriched from blood (not recorded which). This sequence joins TRBV7-6 and TRBJ2-3, with D tentatively TRBD2 (6 bases). The TCR was taken from a woman in her 30s who had recovered from COVID-19. This CDR3 is CASRRGDTQYF. The CDR3 DNA sequence: TGTGCCAGCCGGCGGGGAGATACGCAGTATTTT.